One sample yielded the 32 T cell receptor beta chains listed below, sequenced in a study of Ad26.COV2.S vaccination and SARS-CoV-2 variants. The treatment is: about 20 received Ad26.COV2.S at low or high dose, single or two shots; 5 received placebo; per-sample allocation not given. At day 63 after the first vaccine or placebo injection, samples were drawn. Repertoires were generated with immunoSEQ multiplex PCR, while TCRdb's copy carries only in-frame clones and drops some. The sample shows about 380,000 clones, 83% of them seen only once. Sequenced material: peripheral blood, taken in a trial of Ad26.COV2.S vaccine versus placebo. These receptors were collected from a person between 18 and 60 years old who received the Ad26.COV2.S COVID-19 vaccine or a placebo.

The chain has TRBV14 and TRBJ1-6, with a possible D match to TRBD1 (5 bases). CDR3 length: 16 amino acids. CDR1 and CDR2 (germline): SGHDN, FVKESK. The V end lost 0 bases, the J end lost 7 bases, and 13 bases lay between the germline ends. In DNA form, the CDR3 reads TGTGCCAGCAGCCAAGATCTCTTGGGGCACAATTCACCCCTCCACTTT. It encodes CASSQDLLGHNSPLHF.

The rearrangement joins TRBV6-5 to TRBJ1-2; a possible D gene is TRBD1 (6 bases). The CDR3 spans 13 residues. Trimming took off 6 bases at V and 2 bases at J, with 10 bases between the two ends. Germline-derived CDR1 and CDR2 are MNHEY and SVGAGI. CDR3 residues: CASRQGLNYGYTF. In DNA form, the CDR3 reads TGTGCCAGCAGACAGGGATTAAACTATGGCTACACCTTC.

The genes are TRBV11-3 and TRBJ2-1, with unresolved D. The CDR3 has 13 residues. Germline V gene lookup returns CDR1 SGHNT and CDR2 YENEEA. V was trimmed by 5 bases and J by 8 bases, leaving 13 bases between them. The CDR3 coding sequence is TGTGCCAGCAGCCTCCCTGTGGAAGATGAGCAGTTCTTC. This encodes CASSLPVEDEQFF.

This CDR3 reads CASSYLLDWGEQYF. CDR3 DNA: TGTGCCAGCAGTTACCTCCTAGATTGGGGCGAGCAGTACTTC. The chain is built from TRBV6-5 and TRBJ2-7; D gene unclear. V was trimmed by 2 bases and J by 6 bases, leaving 14 bases between them. CDR1 is MNHEY and CDR2 is SVGAGI in the germline V gene. The CDR3 runs to 14 residues.

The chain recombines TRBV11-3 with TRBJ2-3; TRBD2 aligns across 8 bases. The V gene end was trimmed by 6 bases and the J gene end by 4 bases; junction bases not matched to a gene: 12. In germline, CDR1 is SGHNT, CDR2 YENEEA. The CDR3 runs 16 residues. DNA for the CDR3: TGTGCCAGCAGTAAGGCGGGAGGACGAGGGGCAGATACGCAGTATTTT. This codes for CASSKAGGRGADTQYF.

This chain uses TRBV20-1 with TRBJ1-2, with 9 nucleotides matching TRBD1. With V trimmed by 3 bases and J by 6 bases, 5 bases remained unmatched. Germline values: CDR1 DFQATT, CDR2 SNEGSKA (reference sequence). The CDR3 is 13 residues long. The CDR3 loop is CSASIGQGNGYTF. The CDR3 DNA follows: TGCAGTGCTAGTATAGGACAGGGGAATGGCTACACCTTC.

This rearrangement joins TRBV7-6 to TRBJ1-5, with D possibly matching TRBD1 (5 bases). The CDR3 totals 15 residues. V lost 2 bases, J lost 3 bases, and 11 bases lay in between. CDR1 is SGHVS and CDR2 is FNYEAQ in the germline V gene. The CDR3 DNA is TGTGCCAGCAGCTTACGAGGGGCAGTCAATCAGCCCCAGCATTTT. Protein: CASSLRGAVNQPQHF.

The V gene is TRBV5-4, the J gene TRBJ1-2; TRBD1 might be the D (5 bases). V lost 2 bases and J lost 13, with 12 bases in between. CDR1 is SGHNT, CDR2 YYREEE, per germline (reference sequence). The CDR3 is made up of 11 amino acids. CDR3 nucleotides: TGTGCCAGCAGCTTCGCCGGGACCCTCACCTTC. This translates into CASSFAGTLTF.

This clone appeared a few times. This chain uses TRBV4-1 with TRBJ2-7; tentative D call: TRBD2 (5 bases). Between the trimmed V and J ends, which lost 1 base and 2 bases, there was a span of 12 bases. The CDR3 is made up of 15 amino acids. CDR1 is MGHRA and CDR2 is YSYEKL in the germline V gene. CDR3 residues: CASSQVSSGTYEQYF. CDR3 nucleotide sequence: TGCGCCAGCAGCCAAGTCTCTTCGGGAACCTACGAGCAGTACTTC.

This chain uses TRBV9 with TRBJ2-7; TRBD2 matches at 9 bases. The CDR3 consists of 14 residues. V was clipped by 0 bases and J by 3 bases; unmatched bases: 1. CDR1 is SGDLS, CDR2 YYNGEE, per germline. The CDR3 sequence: CASSVGSGSYEQYF. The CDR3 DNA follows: TGTGCCAGCAGCGTAGGTAGCGGGAGCTACGAGCAGTACTTC.

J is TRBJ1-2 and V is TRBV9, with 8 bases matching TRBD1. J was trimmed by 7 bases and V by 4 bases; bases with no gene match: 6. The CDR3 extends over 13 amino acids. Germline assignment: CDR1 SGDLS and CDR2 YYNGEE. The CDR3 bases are TGTGCCAGCAGCACCACAGGGGGGGGTGGCTACACCTTC. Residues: CASSTTGGGGYTF.

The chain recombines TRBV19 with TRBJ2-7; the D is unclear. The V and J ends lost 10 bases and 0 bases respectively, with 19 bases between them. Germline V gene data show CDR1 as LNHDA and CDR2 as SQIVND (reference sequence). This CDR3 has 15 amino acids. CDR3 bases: TGTGCCACCCGTTCTCCGGGCGGATCCTCCTACGAGCAGTACTTC. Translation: CATRSPGGSSYEQYF.

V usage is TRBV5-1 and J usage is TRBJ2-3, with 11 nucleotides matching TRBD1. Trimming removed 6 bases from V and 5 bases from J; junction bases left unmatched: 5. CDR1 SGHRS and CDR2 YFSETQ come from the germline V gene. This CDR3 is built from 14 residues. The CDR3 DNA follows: TGCGCCAGCACGGACAGGGGGCTCGGAGATACGCAGTATTTT. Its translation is CASTDRGLGDTQYF.

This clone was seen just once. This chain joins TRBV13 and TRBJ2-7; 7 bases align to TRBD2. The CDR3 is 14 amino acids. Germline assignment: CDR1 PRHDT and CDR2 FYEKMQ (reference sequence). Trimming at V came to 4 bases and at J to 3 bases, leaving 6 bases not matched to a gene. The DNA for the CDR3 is TGTGCCAGCAGCTCCGGGACTACCTACTACGAGCAGTACTTC. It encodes CASSSGTTYYEQYF.

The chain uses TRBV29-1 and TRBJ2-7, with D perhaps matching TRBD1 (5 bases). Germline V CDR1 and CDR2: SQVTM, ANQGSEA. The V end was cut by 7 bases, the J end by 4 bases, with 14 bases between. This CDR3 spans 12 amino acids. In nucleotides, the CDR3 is TGCAGCGCCTCTTTCGACAGTTACGAGCAGTACTTC. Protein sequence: CSASFDSYEQYF.

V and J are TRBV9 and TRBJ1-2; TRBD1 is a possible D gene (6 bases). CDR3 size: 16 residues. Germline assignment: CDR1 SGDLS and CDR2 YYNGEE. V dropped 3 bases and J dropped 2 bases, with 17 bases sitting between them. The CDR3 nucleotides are TGTGCCAGCAGCGGTAATCGAGGGGGAGAGAACTATGGCTACACCTTC. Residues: CASSGNRGGENYGYTF.

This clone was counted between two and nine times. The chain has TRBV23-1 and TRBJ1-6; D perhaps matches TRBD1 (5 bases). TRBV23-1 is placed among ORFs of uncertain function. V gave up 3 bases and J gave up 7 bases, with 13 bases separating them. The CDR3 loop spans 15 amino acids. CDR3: CASSHLGRGNSPLHF. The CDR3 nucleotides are TGCGCCAGCAGTCATTTGGGTAGGGGAAATTCACCCCTCCACTTT.

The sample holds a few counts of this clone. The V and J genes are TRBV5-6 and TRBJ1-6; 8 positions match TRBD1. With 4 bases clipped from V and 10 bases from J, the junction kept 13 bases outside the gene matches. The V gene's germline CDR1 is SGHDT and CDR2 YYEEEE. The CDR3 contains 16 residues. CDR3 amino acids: CASSIGQGLVRSPLHF. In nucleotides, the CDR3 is TGTGCCAGCAGCATAGGACAGGGTCTAGTTAGATCACCCCTCCACTTT. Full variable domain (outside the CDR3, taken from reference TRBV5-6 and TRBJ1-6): DAGVTQSPTHLIKTRGQQVTLRCSPKSGHDTVSWYQQALGQGPQFIFQYYEEEERQRGNFPDRFSGHQFPNYSSELNVNALLLGDSALYLCASSIGQGLVRSPLHFGNGTRLTVT.

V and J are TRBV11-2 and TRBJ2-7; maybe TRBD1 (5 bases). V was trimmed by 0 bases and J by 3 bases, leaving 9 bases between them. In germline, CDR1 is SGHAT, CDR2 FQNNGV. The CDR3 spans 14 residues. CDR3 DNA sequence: TGTGCCAGCAGCTTAGATTCCAGGGACTACGAGCAGTACTTC. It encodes CASSLDSRDYEQYF.

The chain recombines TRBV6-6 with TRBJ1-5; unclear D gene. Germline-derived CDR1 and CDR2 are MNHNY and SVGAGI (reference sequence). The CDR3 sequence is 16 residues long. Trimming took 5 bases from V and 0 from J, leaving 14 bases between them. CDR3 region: CASSRLGADSNQPQHF. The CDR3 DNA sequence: TGTGCCAGCAGTCGCCTGGGAGCCGATAGCAATCAGCCCCAGCATTTT.

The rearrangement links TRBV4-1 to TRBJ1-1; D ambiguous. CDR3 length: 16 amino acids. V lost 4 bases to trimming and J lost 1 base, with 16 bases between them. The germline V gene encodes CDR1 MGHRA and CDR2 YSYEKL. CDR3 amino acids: CASSPGRARKNTEAFF. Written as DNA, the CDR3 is TGCGCCAGCAGCCCTGGACGGGCCAGAAAGAACACTGAAGCTTTCTTT.

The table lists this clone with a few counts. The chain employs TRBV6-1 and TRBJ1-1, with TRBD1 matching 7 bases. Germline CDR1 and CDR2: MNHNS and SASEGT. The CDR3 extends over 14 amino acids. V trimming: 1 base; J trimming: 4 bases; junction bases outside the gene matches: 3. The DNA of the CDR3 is TGTGCCAGCAGTGAAGACTACAGGGGCACTGAAGCTTTCTTT. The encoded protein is CASSEDYRGTEAFF.

The CDR3 sequence: CASSLGSGYPNSPLHF. The CDR3 DNA is TGTGCCAGCAGCTTAGGGTCAGGTTACCCGAATTCACCCCTCCACTTT. The gene calls are TRBV7-2 and TRBJ1-6; D gene ambiguous. This CDR3 region has 16 residues. V was trimmed by 1 base and J by 7 bases, leaving 14 bases between them. Germline loops: CDR1 SGHTA, CDR2 FQGNSA.

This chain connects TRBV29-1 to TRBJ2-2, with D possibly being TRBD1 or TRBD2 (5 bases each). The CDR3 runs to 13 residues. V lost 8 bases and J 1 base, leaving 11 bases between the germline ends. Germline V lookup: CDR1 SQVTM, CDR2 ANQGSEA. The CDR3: CSSRDGNTGELFF. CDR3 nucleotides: TGCAGCTCACGGGACGGGAACACCGGGGAGCTGTTTTTT.

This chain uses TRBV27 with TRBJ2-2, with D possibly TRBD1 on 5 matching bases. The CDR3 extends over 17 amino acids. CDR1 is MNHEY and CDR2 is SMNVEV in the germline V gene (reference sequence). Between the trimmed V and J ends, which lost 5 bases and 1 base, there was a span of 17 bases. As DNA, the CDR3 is TGTGCCAGCAGTGGTGGGGCAGTCCTATTGAACACCGGGGAGCTGTTTTTT. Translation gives CASSGGAVLLNTGELFF.

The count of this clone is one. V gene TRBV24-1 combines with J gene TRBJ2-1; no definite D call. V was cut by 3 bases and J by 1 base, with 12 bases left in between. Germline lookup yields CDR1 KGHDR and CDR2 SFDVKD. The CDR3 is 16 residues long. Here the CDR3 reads CATSDTGPLSYNEQFF. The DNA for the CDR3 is TGTGCCACCAGTGATACGGGCCCCCTTTCCTACAATGAGCAGTTCTTC.

CDR3 amino acids: CASSAAYYGYTF. CDR3 coding DNA: TGTGCCAGCAGTGCCGCCTACTATGGCTACACCTTC. The chain recombines TRBV2 with TRBJ1-2, with D unclear. Germline CDR1 reads SNHLY; CDR2 reads FYNNEI. This CDR3 is built from 12 residues. V lost 4 bases and J lost 3, with 6 bases in between.

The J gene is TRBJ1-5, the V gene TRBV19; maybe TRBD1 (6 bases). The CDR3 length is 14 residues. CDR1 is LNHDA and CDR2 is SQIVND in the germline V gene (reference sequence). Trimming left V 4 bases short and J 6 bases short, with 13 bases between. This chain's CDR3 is CASSNRVPSQPQHF. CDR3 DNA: TGTGCCAGTAGTAACAGGGTACCTAGTCAGCCCCAGCATTTT.

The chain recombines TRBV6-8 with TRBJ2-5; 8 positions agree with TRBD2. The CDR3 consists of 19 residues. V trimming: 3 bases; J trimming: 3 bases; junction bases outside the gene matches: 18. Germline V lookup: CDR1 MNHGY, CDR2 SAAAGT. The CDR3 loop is CASSYLAGTRVASEETQYF. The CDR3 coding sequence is TGTGCCAGCAGTTATTTAGCAGGGACTAGAGTTGCGTCGGAAGAGACCCAGTACTTC.

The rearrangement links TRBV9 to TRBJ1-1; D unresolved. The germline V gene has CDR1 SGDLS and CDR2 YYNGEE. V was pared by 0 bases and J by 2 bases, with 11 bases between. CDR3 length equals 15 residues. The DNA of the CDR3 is TGTGCCAGCAGCGTAGATGCAGGCTTCAACACTGAAGCTTTCTTT. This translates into CASSVDAGFNTEAFF.

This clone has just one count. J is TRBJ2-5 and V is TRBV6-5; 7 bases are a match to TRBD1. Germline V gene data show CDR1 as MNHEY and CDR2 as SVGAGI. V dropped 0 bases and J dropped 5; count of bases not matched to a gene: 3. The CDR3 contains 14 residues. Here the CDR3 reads CASSYSRGLETQYF. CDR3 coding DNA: TGTGCCAGCAGTTACTCTAGGGGGCTTGAGACCCAGTACTTC.

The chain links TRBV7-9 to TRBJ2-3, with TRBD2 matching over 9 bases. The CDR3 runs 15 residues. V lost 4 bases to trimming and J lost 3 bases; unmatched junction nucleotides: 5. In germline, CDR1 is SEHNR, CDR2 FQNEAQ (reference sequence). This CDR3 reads CASSSYSGSTDTQYF. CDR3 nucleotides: TGTGCCAGCAGCTCATATAGCGGGAGTACAGATACGCAGTATTTT.